The 18 T cell receptor beta chains listed next were all sequenced from one sample in a study of regulatory T cells in long-lasting Graves disease. Documented time point: newly diagnosed GD, antithyroid drugs for less than 3 months. PBMC RNA served as the TCR library source. Assembly of TCR beta libraries relied on iRepertoire HTBI primers together with Arm-PCR of CDR3 regions. One entry per CDR3 protein results from TCRdb running MiXCR on the multiplex PCR reads. This sample has about 420,000 distinct CDR3 sequences, with 15% to 20% found just once. This sample was shared with a second study, whose subject was T cells in Graves' hyperthyroidism and ophthalmopathy.

The sample consisted of peripheral blood mononuclear cells (PBMCs), taken at new diagnosis, from a patient treated with antithyroid drugs. The origin of the receptors is a young woman with Graves disease.

This clonotype was observed many times. The V gene is TRBV9, the J gene TRBJ1-1; no reliable D call. Trimming took off 0 bases at V and 6 bases at J, with 15 bases between the two ends. The CDR3 is made up of 15 amino acids. Germline V gene lookup returns CDR1 SGDLS and CDR2 YYNGEE. The CDR3: CASSVVPQPQAEAFF. The CDR3 DNA reads as TGTGCCAGCAGCGTAGTTCCCCAACCCCAGGCTGAAGCTTTCTTT.

The rearrangement links TRBV30 to TRBJ1-6, with TRBD1 matching over 8 bases. CDR1 and CDR2 (germline): GTSNPN, SVGIG (reference sequence). This CDR3 is built from 14 residues. V dropped 1 base and J dropped 10; count of bases not matched to a gene: 6. In DNA, the CDR3 is TGTGCCTGGAGTGCGACAGGGGTTGGGTCACCCCTCCACTTT. Translated: CAWSATGVGSPLHF.

A few counts support this clonotype. The CDR3 is CASSLTLLDRAGRDGYTF. The CDR3 DNA follows: TGTGCCAGCAGCTTAACGTTGCTGGACCGGGCAGGGAGGGATGGCTACACCTTC. The J gene is TRBJ1-2, the V gene TRBV7-9, with D maybe TRBD1 (5 bases). V shed 2 bases and J shed 6 bases, with 25 bases lying between them. The CDR3 is 18 residues long. Germline-derived CDR1 and CDR2 are SEHNR and FQNEAQ (reference sequence).

Ten or more counts support this clonotype. V usage is TRBV9 and J usage is TRBJ1-3; possibly TRBD1 for D (6 bases). The V gene's germline CDR1 is SGDLS and CDR2 YYNGEE. CDR3 size: 13 residues. The V end was cut by 6 bases, the J end by 0 bases, with 7 bases between. The CDR3 sequence is CASTTGSGNTIYF. The CDR3 DNA is TGTGCCAGCACGACAGGCTCTGGAAACACCATATATTTT.

Worth noting for this clonotype: Since no conserved phenylalanine or tryptophan closes the CDR3, a read error is the likely cause. V usage is TRBV7-3 and J usage is TRBJ2-3; D perhaps matches TRBD2 (6 bases). Germline V lookup: CDR1 SGHTA, CDR2 FQGTGA. Trimming cost V 3 bases and J 2 bases, with 6 bases left between them. This CDR3 has 13 residues. For the CDR3, the DNA is TGTGCCAGCAGCTTGGACTACACAGATACGCAGTATCTT. Protein sequence: CASSLDYTDTQYL.

This clonotype was seen more than once but under ten times. The gene calls are TRBV6-2 or TRBV6-3 and TRBJ1-3; no clear D. Trimming removed 2 bases at V and 0 bases at J, with 8 bases between. The CDR3 has 15 amino acids. Per germline, CDR1 MNHEY and CDR2 SVGEGT. In DNA, the CDR3 is TGTGCCAGCAGTTACGCCTCGAGCTCTGGAAACACCATATATTTT. It specifies CASSYASSSGNTIYF.

The table lists this clonotype with many counts. The rearrangement links TRBV10-3 to TRBJ2-5, with TRBD1 matching 8 bases. Germline trimming cut 6 bases from V and 7 bases from J; bases unmatched to any gene: 7. This CDR3 has 13 residues. The germline V gene encodes CDR1 ENHRY and CDR2 SYGVKD. CDR3 DNA: TGTGCCATCAGCGAGGACAGGGTTGGGACCCAGTACTTC. This encodes CAISEDRVGTQYF.

This clonotype was recorded a few times. The genes are TRBV5-1 and TRBJ1-2; a weak D match, TRBD1 (6 bases). Germline assignment: CDR1 SGHRS and CDR2 YFSETQ. Trimming removed 1 base from V and 3 bases from J, with 10 bases in between. This CDR3 region has 14 residues. This CDR3 reads CASSLTGLDYGYTF. DNA of the CDR3: TGCGCCAGCAGCTTGACAGGGTTGGACTATGGCTACACCTTC.

The rearrangement uses TRBV7-9 and TRBJ1-4; D is undetermined. V lost 5 bases and J lost 10, with 14 bases in between. This CDR3 has 13 amino acids. From germline, CDR1 is SEHNR and CDR2 FQNEAQ (reference sequence). CDR3 region: CASSADAEGKLFF. CDR3 in DNA: TGTGCCAGCAGCGCCGATGCCGAGGGAAAACTGTTTTTT.

This clonotype came up many times. V is TRBV2 and J is TRBJ2-7; 8 bases match TRBD2. Germline-derived CDR1 and CDR2 are SNHLY and FYNNEI. The CDR3 has 17 residues. Germline trimming cut 3 bases from V and 3 bases from J; bases unmatched to any gene: 13. The CDR3 sequence is CASSDPGLENGHYEQYF. The CDR3 DNA follows: TGTGCCAGCAGTGATCCGGGACTAGAGAACGGACACTACGAGCAGTACTTC.

In this sample, this clonotype turned up a few times. The chain is built from TRBV20-1 and TRBJ2-1; 13 nucleotides align to TRBD2. V gave up 4 bases and J gave up 3 bases; unmatched junction bases: 6. The germline gives CDR1 DFQATT, CDR2 SNEGSKA (reference sequence). The CDR3 totals 16 residues. The CDR3 is CSATRTSGSHYNEQFF. The CDR3 bases are TGCAGTGCTACCCGGACTAGCGGGAGTCACTACAATGAGCAGTTCTTC.

This clonotype was observed many times. The chain recombines TRBV3-1 with TRBJ2-3, with 12 bases fitting TRBD2. Germline CDR1 LGHDT, CDR2 YNNKEL (reference sequence). The CDR3 extends over 18 amino acids. V was clipped by 2 bases and J by 2 bases; unmatched bases: 8. CDR3 loop: CASSQRLLAGGYTDTQYF. For the CDR3, the DNA is TGTGCCAGCAGCCAACGGTTACTAGCGGGAGGTTACACAGATACGCAGTATTTT.

This clonotype was observed many times. The rearrangement links TRBV7-3 to TRBJ2-3, with 14 bases identical to TRBD2. The trim removed 5 bases at V and 3 bases at J, leaving 10 bases unmatched. Germline V lookup: CDR1 SGHTA, CDR2 FQGTGA. This CDR3 has 18 amino acids. The DNA of the CDR3 is TGTGCCAGCAGCCCCGTCGGGACTAGCGGGAGAAAAACAGATACGCAGTATTTT. Amino acids: CASSPVGTSGRKTDTQYF.

This clonotype was detected ten times or more. The gene calls are TRBV28 and TRBJ1-1, with 7 positions matching TRBD1. This CDR3 spans 15 amino acids. CDR1 is MDHEN and CDR2 is SYDVKM in the germline V gene. Trimming cost V 6 bases and J 6 bases; bases outside gene matches: 13. The CDR3 here is CASSNNRGRAPEAFF. The CDR3 DNA reads TGTGCCAGCAGCAATAACAGGGGAAGGGCCCCTGAAGCTTTCTTT.

This clonotype was seen only a few times. This chain uses TRBV9 with TRBJ2-7; 11 bases fit TRBD1. This CDR3 is built from 16 residues. V was clipped by 0 bases and J by 7 bases; unmatched bases: 9. Per the germline V gene, CDR1 is SGDLS and CDR2 is YYNGEE. The CDR3 sequence: CASSVASGTGGGEQYF. The DNA of the CDR3 is TGTGCCAGCAGCGTAGCCTCCGGGACAGGGGGAGGTGAGCAGTACTTC. The whole variable domain, filled in from reference TRBV9 and TRBJ2-7, reads DSGVTQTPKHLITATGQRVTLRCSPRSGDLSVYWYQQSLDQGLQFLIQYYNGEERAKGNILERFSAQQFPDLHSELNLSSLELGDSALYFCASSVASGTGGGEQYFGPGTRLTVT.

The chain uses TRBV24-1 and TRBJ2-2, with D possibly being TRBD1 (5 bases). Germline CDR1 KGHDR, CDR2 SFDVKD. Trimming removed 4 bases at V and 5 bases at J, with 13 bases between. The CDR3 extends over 15 amino acids. CDR3 sequence (DNA): TGTGCCACCAGTGAGACTCCAGGGTGGACCGGGGAGCTGTTTTTT. Residues: CATSETPGWTGELFF.

The chain couples TRBV20-1 to TRBJ1-6; 8 bases align to TRBD1. The germline V gene encodes CDR1 DFQATT and CDR2 SNEGSKA (reference sequence). Losses at the gene ends were 0 bases for V and 6 bases for J; bases not matched to a gene: 7. The CDR3 covers 16 residues. CDR3 sequence: CSARDWTDRGNSPLHF. In nucleotides, the CDR3 is TGCAGTGCTAGAGATTGGACTGACAGGGGTAATTCACCCCTCCACTTT.

This chain links TRBV4-3 with TRBJ1-4, with 10 nucleotides matching TRBD1. CDR1 is LGHNA and CDR2 is YSLEER in the germline V gene. This CDR3 is built from 20 residues. Unmatched junction bases numbered 13, after V lost 1 base and J lost 2 bases. CDR3 loop: CASSQAKTGGDFATNEKLFF. The CDR3 DNA reads as TGCGCCAGCAGCCAAGCAAAGACAGGGGGCGATTTTGCGACTAATGAAAAACTGTTTTTT.